Each of the 2 T cell receptor beta chains below was sequenced from the same sample in a study of blood T cell repertoires in COVID-19. Clones were sequenced by immunoSEQ multiplex PCR, and TCRdb holds only the in-frame ones, with some missing. The table lists 150,000 to 200,000 clones, roughly 82% of them singletons. Input material: PBMCs or T cells enriched from blood (not recorded which). All receptors derive from a man aged 50 or older who had recovered from COVID-19.

This clone has more than one count but fewer than ten. The genes are TRBV2 and TRBJ1-1; D uncertain. V lost 6 bases and J lost 0, with 8 bases in between. The CDR3 has 13 amino acids. Germline CDR1 reads SNHLY; CDR2 reads FYNNEI. The CDR3, as DNA: TGTGCCAGCAGCCTCAGTTTGAACACTGAAGCTTTCTTT. Protein sequence: CASSLSLNTEAFF.

DNA for the CDR3: TGTGCCACCAGCAGAGACGGGACAGGGGTCTACGAGCAGTACTTC. Its protein product is CATSRDGTGVYEQYF. The rearrangement joins TRBV15 to TRBJ2-7; 10 bases are shared with TRBD1. CDR3 size: 15 residues. The V gene end was trimmed by 0 bases and the J gene end by 3 bases; junction bases not matched to a gene: 2. The V gene's germline CDR1 is LNHNV and CDR2 YYDKDF (reference sequence).